This T cell receptor beta chain was recorded in a study of metastatic and nonmetastatic thyroid tumors. Study context: For malignant and benign thyroid patients, tumor or nodule tissue and blood were the sources whose repertoires were compared. Broader study findings: Compared with benign nodules, malignant thyroid tumors were reported to have significantly higher TCR beta diversity in both blood and tumor.

No treatment had been given to any patient before thyroid surgery. Ten or more counts support this clone. Its target is unknown. In the original analysis: Between-group CDR3 differences, defined by clinicopathological status, yielded a distant-metastasis classifier for papillary thyroid cancer. TCRdb re-called the PCR reads via MiXCR. The V and J calls reflect TCRdb's pipeline rather than the authors' work. The table lists over 20,000 clones, 25% to 30% of them singletons, with approximately 20% in the top ten. Germline CDR1 is SNHLY and CDR2 is FYNNEI. The CDR3 covers 14 residues. Germline trimming cut 7 bases from V and 1 base from J; bases unmatched to any gene: 4.

The TCR comes from a female donor with papillary thyroid cancer or a benign thyroid nodule (not recorded which). Some clones in this sample may be carry-over from other donors' samples. This chain connects TRBV2 to TRBJ2-5, with 9 nucleotides matching TRBD1. Sequenced material: blood. The CDR3 loop is CASNRQGGQETQYF. The CDR3 DNA sequence: TGTGCCAGCAACCGACAGGGGGGCCAAGAGACCCAGTACTTC.